This TCR beta chain was recovered during a study of cytomegalovirus exposure and HLA in healthy donors. Study results and limitations: Later analysis showed TCR association rates varying by HLA locus, highest for DRB1 and lowest for HLA-C. In an earlier analysis, productive rearrangement rates for most beta V segments clustered near 87% or 30%.

The CDR3 is 16 amino acids. Losses at the gene ends were 1 base for V and 6 bases for J; bases not matched to a gene: 8. Looked up from germline, CDR1 is KGHSH and CDR2 is LQKENI. Primers for the PCR totalled 60 Vbeta and 13 Jbeta. Libraries were prepared by immunoSEQ multiplex PCR; TCRdb keeps only in-frame clonotypes and omits some of them. The profile shows about 160,000 clones, approximately 76% of them singletons. In regard to this clone: Antigen specificity is unknown.

Although they were nominally healthy when sampled, donors likely had unrecorded immune exposures. This TCR was sampled from a man aged 60-69 years in good health and CMV-seronegative. The chain couples TRBV18 to TRBJ2-7, with TRBD2 identical over 11 bases. Sequencing input: PBMCs. DNA for the CDR3: TGTGCCAGCTCACCACTAGCGGGGGGGCCCCGGGGCGAGCAGTACTTC. Its translation is CASSPLAGGPRGEQYF.